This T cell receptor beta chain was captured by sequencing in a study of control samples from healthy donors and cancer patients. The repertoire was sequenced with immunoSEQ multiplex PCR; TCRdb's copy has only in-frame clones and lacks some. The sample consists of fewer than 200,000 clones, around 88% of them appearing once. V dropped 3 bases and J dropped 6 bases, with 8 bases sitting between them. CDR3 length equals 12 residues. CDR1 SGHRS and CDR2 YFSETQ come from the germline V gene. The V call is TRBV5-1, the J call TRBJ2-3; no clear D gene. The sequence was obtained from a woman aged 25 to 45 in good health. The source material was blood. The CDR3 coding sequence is TGCGCCAGCAGCTCAAATTTGGATACGCAGTATTTT. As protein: CASSSNLDTQYF.